These T cell receptor beta chains were read from a single sample in a study of T cell responses to AZD1222 COVID-19 vaccine. Repertoires were generated with immunoSEQ multiplex PCR, while TCRdb's copy carries only in-frame clones and drops some. Of about 190,000 clones in the sample, 75% to 90% were seen once. The sequences come from peripheral blood, collected on day 0 of MenACWY control vaccination. Receptor source: an adult in good health. CDR3s include the opening cysteine and the closing phenylalanine or tryptophan. Each record gives: D gene, J gene, V gene, clone size, CDR3 DNA, CDR3 protein. D genes are given only for firm matches. Size is omitted from some rows. Given values are once, few, many or a class for expanded clones.

>.|TRBJ1-2|TRBV5-1|.
TGCGCCAGCAGCCCCGGAGGGACGGATGCTAGCTATGGCTACACCTTC
CASSPGGTDASYGYTF
>.|TRBJ1-6|TRBV21-1|.
TGTGCCAGCAGCAGAATAAAACAGGACTCCCCTGGGTATAATTCACCCCTCCACTTT
CASSRIKQDSPGYNSPLHF
>.|TRBJ2-1|TRBV5-6|.
TGTGCCAGCAGCTTGGGTCAGGGCAATGAGCAGTTCTTC
CASSLGQGNEQFF
>TRBD1|TRBJ2-7|TRBV14|.
TGTGCCAGCAGCCAAGTCGGGGGACAGGGTGACGAGCAGTACTTC
CASSQVGGQGDEQYF
>TRBD1|TRBJ2-7|TRBV30|.
TGTGCCTGGGGAGGGACAGGGGCCTACGAGCAGTACTTC
CAWGGTGAYEQYF
>.|TRBJ1-5|TRBV19|.
TGTGCCAGTAGTAAGAGTAGCAATCAGCCCCAGCATTTT
CASSKSSNQPQHF
>TRBD1|TRBJ1-1|TRBV7-9|.
TGTGCCAGCAGCTCGGGACAGGGTATTAGTGAAGCTTTCTTT
CASSSGQGISEAFF
>TRBD2|TRBJ2-5|TRBV19|once
TGTGCCAGTAGTATAGCCAGCGGGGGGCCAGAGACCCAGTACTTC
CASSIASGGPETQYF
>.|TRBJ2-5|TRBV7-3|.
TGTGCCAGCAGCCCAATGACCTCCGGGGGTCCGGAGACCCAGTACTTC
CASSPMTSGGPETQYF
>.|TRBJ2-7|TRBV7-3|.
TGTGCCAGCAGCCCAGGACACAACTACGAGCAGTACTTC
CASSPGHNYEQYF
>.|TRBJ2-1|TRBV19|once
TGTGCCAGTACTTTAAGCGGGCCAGCCTACAATGAGCAGTTCTTC
CASTLSGPAYNEQFF
>TRBD2|TRBJ2-1|TRBV18|.
TGTGCCAGCTCCCCCCGGACTAGCGGGAGGCCCAATGAGCAGTTCTTC
CASSPRTSGRPNEQFF
>.|TRBJ1-2|TRBV11-2|.
TGTGCCAGCAGACAACCGGGACTCCGAGCAAACTATGGCTACACCTTC
CASRQPGLRANYGYTF
>TRBD2|TRBJ2-1|TRBV23-1|.
TGCGCCAGCAGTCAACGTGGGACTAGCGGGAATTACAATGAGCAGTTCTTC
CASSQRGTSGNYNEQFF
>.|TRBJ2-5|TRBV6-6|.
TGTGCCAGCAGTTACTCAGGGAGACCAGAAGAGACCCAGTACTTC
CASSYSGRPEETQYF
>.|TRBJ2-7|TRBV21-1|.
TGTGCCAGCAGCAAAATCAGGGACAGGGGGCGCGAGCAGTACTTC
CASSKIRDRGREQYF
>.|TRBJ1-5|TRBV25-1|.
TGTGCCACGTATCCATTGGATAGCAATCAGCCCCAGCATTTT
CATYPLDSNQPQHF
>.|TRBJ2-1|TRBV10-3|.
TGTGCCATCAGTGAGTCAGGGGCCTCCTACAATGAGCAGTTCTTC
CAISESGASYNEQFF